The rows below give T cell receptor beta chains drawn from one sample of a study of chemoradiotherapy in HPV16-positive cancers. Assay used: immunoSEQ multiplex PCR; TCRdb lists only in-frame clones, some missing. The table includes 30,000 to 35,000 clones, 70% to 90% detected once. This sample comprised blood, obtained from a patient who underwent chemoradiotherapy. These receptors were obtained from a human donor with HPV-associated anogenital cancer. CDR3s include the opening cysteine and the closing phenylalanine or tryptophan. D genes are given only for firm matches. Some rows mark clone size as missing; the rest say once, few, many or name a class of expanded clone.

TRBV5-5	TRBJ2-6	few	-	16	CASSQGGSVGANVLTF	TGTGCCAGCAGCCAGGGAGGCAGTGTGGGGGCCAACGTCCTGACTTTC
TRBV7-6	TRBJ1-5	-	-	17	CASSPVEGPYSNQPQHF	TGTGCCAGCAGCCCCGTCGAGGGTCCCTATAGCAATCAGCCCCAGCATTTT
TRBV19	TRBJ2-5	-	-	14	CASSMGNFQETQYF	TGTGCCAGTAGTATGGGGAACTTCCAAGAGACCCAGTACTTC
TRBV6-5	TRBJ2-7	-	TRBD2	14	CASSPVAGGLEQYF	TGTGCCAGCAGTCCCGTAGCGGGGGGGCTTGAGCAGTACTTC
TRBV7-3	TRBJ2-2	few	-	16	CASSLSPHWNTGELFF	TGTGCCAGCAGCTTAAGCCCCCACTGGAACACCGGGGAGCTGTTTTTT
TRBV4-1	TRBJ1-4	medium-sized	-	14	CASSQVGVREKLFF	TGCGCCAGCAGCCAAGTTGGGGTGAGGGAAAAACTGTTTTTT
TRBV11-2	TRBJ1-2	-	-	14	CASSPSAGPGGYTF	TGTGCCAGCAGCCCTTCCGCAGGGCCGGGAGGCTACACCTTC
TRBV2	TRBJ1-5	-	TRBD1	15	CASSGGQGYGGPQHF	TGTGCCAGCAGTGGAGGACAGGGGTACGGTGGGCCCCAGCATTTT
TRBV5-4	TRBJ1-6	-	-	14	CASSRGRYGSPLHF	TGTGCCAGCAGTCGGGGCCGCTACGGTTCACCCCTCCACTTT
TRBV30	TRBJ2-3	-	TRBD2	14	CAWSDPPGTTEQYF	TGTGCCTGGAGTGACCCCCCCGGGACTACGGAGCAGTATTTT
TRBV7-2	TRBJ2-7	-	-	13	CASSLEGGYEQYF	TGTGCCAGCAGCTTAGAAGGGGGCTACGAGCAGTACTTC
TRBV15	TRBJ2-2	-	-	14	CATSRDQGTGELFF	TGTGCCACCAGCAGAGATCAGGGCACCGGGGAGCTGTTTTTT
TRBV10-3	TRBJ1-1	-	TRBD1	14	CAINRGQGNTEAFF	TGTGCCATCAACAGGGGACAGGGGAACACTGAAGCTTTCTTT
TRBV28	TRBJ2-7	-	TRBD1	16	CASSFPGTGGKNEQYF	TGTGCCAGCAGTTTCCCCGGGACAGGGGGCAAGAACGAGCAGTACTTC
TRBV5-1	TRBJ1-3	-	-	18	CASSLDSTVGLSGNTIYF	TGCGCCAGCAGCCTGGACTCGACAGTGGGCCTCTCTGGAAACACCATATATTTT
TRBV5-8	TRBJ2-3	-	-	15	CASSLALGTPATQYF	TGTGCCAGCAGCTTGGCCCTGGGCACCCCAGCTACGCAGTATTTT
TRBV5-6	TRBJ2-1	-	TRBD2	16	CASSLLAGGGGNEQFF	TGTGCCAGCAGCTTACTAGCGGGGGGCGGAGGGAATGAGCAGTTCTTC
TRBV19	TRBJ2-5	-	TRBD2	13	CASSGPSGGTQYF	TGTGCCAGTAGTGGGCCCTCGGGGGGGACCCAGTACTTC
TRBV7-9	TRBJ1-1	-	TRBD1	16	CASSLAVGTGVVEAFF	TGTGCCAGCAGCTTAGCAGTAGGGACAGGAGTTGTTGAAGCTTTCTTT
TRBV29-1	TRBJ2-2	-	TRBD1	14	CSVGGTGYTGELFF	TGCAGCGTTGGGGGGACAGGTTACACCGGGGAGCTGTTTTTT
TRBV10-3	TRBJ1-2	-	TRBD1	17	CAISESTPTGGGYGYTF	TGTGCCATCAGTGAGTCGACGCCGACAGGGGGGGGCTATGGCTACACCTTC
TRBV18	TRBJ2-7	-	-	12	CASSSGDGEQYF	TGTGCCAGCTCATCAGGGGACGGAGAGCAGTACTTC
TRBV29-1	TRBJ1-2	-	-	12	CSVDGDGYGYTF	TGCAGCGTTGATGGGGACGGCTATGGCTACACCTTC
TRBV11-2	TRBJ2-3	-	-	14	CASSPFRLPDTQYF	TGTGCCAGCAGCCCCTTCCGACTCCCAGATACGCAGTATTTT
TRBV7-9	TRBJ2-3	-	-	16	CASSSELVTSTDTQYF	TGTGCCAGCAGCTCGGAACTAGTTACAAGCACAGATACGCAGTATTTT
TRBV7-2	TRBJ2-5	-	-	14	CASSSPPGRETQYF	TGTGCCAGCAGCTCCCCCCCGGGTCGAGAGACCCAGTACTTC
TRBV5-4	TRBJ2-7	-	TRBD1	17	CASSLDPPGQGGNEQYF	TGTGCCAGCAGCTTGGACCCCCCGGGACAGGGGGGGAACGAGCAGTACTTC
TRBV21-1	TRBJ2-2	-	-	15	CASSSLRHSTGELFF	TGTGCCAGCAGCTCCCTACGACACTCCACCGGGGAGCTGTTTTTT
TRBV5-5	TRBJ2-3	-	TRBD2	17	CASSARTSGRRIDTQYF	TGTGCCAGCAGCGCTAGGACTAGCGGGAGAAGGATAGATACGCAGTATTTT
TRBV7-8	TRBJ1-5	-	-	15	CASSRTGTRGQPQHF	TGTGCCAGCAGCCGGACCGGGACGCGAGGGCAGCCCCAGCATTTT
TRBV25-1	TRBJ2-5	-	TRBD2	14	CASSPLVGGETQYF	TGTGCCAGCAGTCCTCTAGTGGGGGGGGAGACCCAGTACTTC
TRBV18	TRBJ2-1	-	-	16	CASSPSGGSSDNEQFF	TGTGCCAGCTCACCATCCGGCGGTAGTTCAGACAATGAGCAGTTCTTC
TRBV6-5	TRBJ1-2	-	-	14	CASKDGGSGYGYTF	TGTGCCAGCAAGGATGGGGGCTCCGGCTATGGCTACACCTTC
TRBV19	TRBJ2-5	-	-	11	CASSQAETQYF	TGTGCCAGTAGCCAGGCTGAGACCCAGTACTTC
TRBV2	TRBJ2-2	-	-	14	CASTLKEGSGELFF	TGTGCCAGCACCCTAAAGGAGGGCTCCGGGGAGCTGTTTTTT
TRBV6-6	TRBJ2-1	-	-	14	CASSYVRTDNEQFF	TGTGCCAGCAGTTACGTTCGGACTGACAATGAGCAGTTCTTC
TRBV27	TRBJ1-1	-	-	12	CASSRGGTEAFF	TGTGCCAGCAGCAGGGGTGGGACTGAAGCTTTCTTT
TRBV18	TRBJ1-2	-	TRBD1	14	CASSPPERGLGYTF	TGTGCCAGCTCACCACCAGAAAGGGGGCTGGGCTACACCTTC
TRBV18	TRBJ1-2	-	-	13	CASSPLREDGYTF	TGTGCCAGCTCACCGCTCAGGGAGGATGGCTACACCTTC
TRBV27	TRBJ1-2	-	-	15	CASSGSGNSYYGYTF	TGTGCCAGCAGTGGCTCCGGGAATTCCTACTATGGCTACACCTTC
TRBV19	TRBJ1-6	-	-	15	CASSNPSSYNSPLHF	TGTGCCAGTAGTAACCCGAGCTCCTATAATTCACCCCTCCACTTT
TRBV19	TRBJ1-1	-	TRBD1	14	CASSKQGAYTEAFF	TGTGCCAGTAGTAAGCAGGGGGCGTACACTGAAGCTTTCTTT
TRBV9	TRBJ2-7	-	TRBD2	15	CASSVGLAGNYEQYF	TGTGCCAGCAGCGTAGGACTAGCGGGTAACTACGAGCAGTACTTC
TRBV5-4	TRBJ1-5	-	-	14	CASSPDGARQPQHF	TGTGCCAGCAGCCCCGACGGAGCTCGGCAGCCCCAGCATTTT
TRBV27	TRBJ2-3	-	-	16	CASSTRQITSTDTQYF	TGTGCCAGCAGTACAAGACAGATCACGAGCACAGATACGCAGTATTTT
TRBV10-1	TRBJ2-3	few	-	14	CASSVWTGTDTQYF	TGCGCCAGCAGTGTGTGGACAGGCACAGATACGCAGTATTTT
TRBV19	TRBJ2-1	-	-	15	CASTEGTPAYNEQFF	TGTGCCAGTACCGAAGGGACCCCGGCATACAATGAGCAGTTCTTC
TRBV25-1	TRBJ2-2	-	TRBD1	15	CASSDLDRGRVELFF	TGTGCCAGCAGCGATCTAGACAGGGGGCGAGTGGAGCTGTTTTTT
TRBV10-3	TRBJ1-1	once	TRBD1	16	CAISDGLGQSETEAFF	TGTGCCATCAGTGACGGTTTGGGACAGTCGGAAACTGAAGCTTTCTTT
TRBV5-5	TRBJ2-3	-	TRBD2	15	CASSSSGGRTDTQYF	TGTGCCAGCAGCTCTAGCGGGGGACGCACAGATACGCAGTATTTT
TRBV11-3	TRBJ2-3	-	TRBD1	18	CASSLSAWDRGRTDTQYF	TGTGCCAGCAGCTTAAGCGCCTGGGACAGGGGCCGCACAGATACGCAGTATTTT
TRBV7-2	TRBJ2-3	-	TRBD1	15	CASSLTGGGADTQYF	TGTGCCAGCAGCTTGACAGGGGGCGGAGCAGATACGCAGTATTTT
TRBV6-1	TRBJ2-6	-	-	15	CASSRQVAGANVLTF	TGTGCCAGCAGCCGACAGGTAGCTGGGGCCAACGTCCTGACTTTC
TRBV30	TRBJ2-3	-	-	12	CAWRGGGDTQYF	TGTGCCTGGAGGGGAGGGGGAGATACGCAGTATTTT
TRBV12-5	TRBJ1-1	-	-	13	CASGTDLAREAFF	TGTGCTAGTGGTACCGACCTCGCTCGGGAAGCTTTCTTT
TRBV13	TRBJ1-3	-	-	15	CASSLQIMGGNTIYF	TGTGCCAGCAGCTTACAGATTATGGGAGGAAACACCATATATTTT
TRBV9	TRBJ2-3	-	-	15	CASSVIASGTDTQYF	TGTGCCAGCAGCGTAATAGCTAGCGGCACAGATACGCAGTATTTT